Listed below are T cell receptor beta chains from one sample, sequenced in a study of T-cell reconstitution after alpha-beta-depleted transplantation in children. TCRdb ran MiXCR on the PCR reads and lists one entry per CDR3 protein. The top ten clones hold 35% to 40% of a sample with almost 600,000 distinct CDR3 sequences, roughly a quarter of them seen once. The sample in question was PBMCs, obtained before TCRalphabeta/CD19-depleted stem cell transplant. The receptors here all came from a boy under two years old with Wiskott-Aldrich syndrome, due to receive a stem cell transplant. The CDR3 runs from the conserved cysteine through the conserved F or W. The D gene is left open where the match is weak. Where a row states a size, it is once, few, many or the class of an expanded clone; other rows omit it.

d_call clone_size j_call v_call cdr3_nt cdr3_aa
TRBD2 many TRBJ2-1 TRBV20-1 TGCAGTGCCGCCCTTCCTCGCGGGGGGAACAATGAGCAGTTCTTC CSAALPRGGNNEQFF
. few TRBJ2-7 TRBV20-1 TGCAGTGCTAGAGATGTTCGGGGTCGGGTAAGAAATTACGAGCAGTACTTC CSARDVRGRVRNYEQYF
. . TRBJ2-1 TRBV24-1 TGTGCCACCAGCCTCAATAGTGAGCAGTTCTTC CATSLNSEQFF
. . TRBJ2-7 TRBV27 TGTGCCAGCAGTGGACGGGGAATCGGGAGCGGGTACGAGCAGTACTTC CASSGRGIGSGYEQYF
TRBD2 . TRBJ2-1 TRBV7-2 TGTGCCAGCAGGGGGTCGGGAGGACGCTACAATGAGCAGTTCTTC CASRGSGGRYNEQFF
. . TRBJ2-4 TRBV28 TGTGCCAGCAGTTTATATCGAGCCAAAAACATTCAGTACTTC CASSLYRAKNIQYF
TRBD2 few TRBJ2-1 TRBV10-3 TGTGCCATCAGTGATCTTCCGGGACTAGCCGGGAGTGAGCAGTTCTTC CAISDLPGLAGSEQFF
. . TRBJ1-2 TRBV20-1 TGCAGTGCTAGAGATCTTCGGGGGTATGGCTACACCTTC CSARDLRGYGYTF
. . TRBJ2-1 TRBV9 TGTGCCAGCAGCGTAGAATCTAGCCGGAACATGAAGAATGAGCAGTTCTTC CASSVESSRNMKNEQFF
TRBD2 . TRBJ2-2 TRBV20-1 TGCAGTGCTTTCTCTAGCGGGAGGGTTAACACCGGGGAGCTGTTTTTT CSAFSSGRVNTGELFF
. few TRBJ1-1 TRBV15 TGTGCCACCAGCGTAGTCAGGGGAGGTACAACTGAAGCTTTCTTT CATSVVRGGTTEAFF
. few TRBJ2-6 TRBV5-1 TGCGCCAGCAGCCCGTGGACAGTTCCTGGGGCCAACGTCCTGACTTTC CASSPWTVPGANVLTF
. many TRBJ2-3 TRBV5-1 TGCGCCAGCAGCCCTACCGGAGCCGTTAGCACAGATACGCAGTATTTT CASSPTGAVSTDTQYF
TRBD1 few TRBJ2-4 TRBV5-1 TGCGCCAGCAGCTTGGGGACAGGGGGGCTCGGCAAAAACATTCAGTACTTC CASSLGTGGLGKNIQYF
. . TRBJ2-7 TRBV5-1 TGCGCCAGCAGCTTGAGGGCACAGGCTCATATCTACGAGCAGTACTTC CASSLRAQAHIYEQYF
TRBD2 . TRBJ2-1 TRBV18 TGTGCCAGCTCAAATGGATGGGGGGGTTCCTACAATGAGCAGTTCTTC CASSNGWGGSYNEQFF
. . TRBJ1-5 TRBV29-1 TGCAGCGTTGTGACCGGGACGGATCAGCCCCAGCATTTT CSVVTGTDQPQHF
. . TRBJ1-2 TRBV13 TGTGCCAGCAGCACCCGGGACACTCGGGGCTACACCTTC CASSTRDTRGYTF
. few TRBJ2-6 TRBV20-1 TGCAGTGCTAGACGGCAGACCTCTGGGGCCAACGTCCTGACTTTC CSARRQTSGANVLTF
TRBD1 . TRBJ1-2 TRBV29-1 TGCAGCGTTGTAGGACAGGGCTACCCCTTC CSVVGQGYPF
. . TRBJ2-3 TRBV10-3 TGTGCCATCAGTGAGTCCCGTGGGGCGGATACGCAGTATTTT CAISESRGADTQYF
. . TRBJ2-3 TRBV20-1 TGCAGTGCCCCCCGTCCGGGGGGCGCGGATACGCAGTATTTT CSAPRPGGADTQYF
. few TRBJ2-5 TRBV7-2 TGTGCCAGCAGCTTACGAAGGGGAAATCGAGAGACCCAGTACTTC CASSLRRGNRETQYF
TRBD2 . TRBJ2-1 TRBV5-1 TGCGCCAGCAGCTTACTAGCGGGGGTTAACGATGAGCAGTTCTTC CASSLLAGVNDEQFF
TRBD2 few TRBJ2-3 TRBV5-1 TGCGCCAGCAGCCTGAGCGGGAGAGGCACGCAGTATTTT CASSLSGRGTQYF
. few TRBJ1-2 TRBV20-1 TGCAGTGCTAGAGATCTGAGGGAACCTAACTATGGCTACACCTTC CSARDLREPNYGYTF
. few TRBJ2-1 TRBV4-2 TGTGCCAGCAGCCAAGACGAGTTCCTCAATGACAATGAGCAGTTCTTC CASSQDEFLNDNEQFF
. once TRBJ2-7 TRBV3-1 TGTGCCAGCAGCCGGGACTTACAGGCCCACGAGCAGTACTTC CASSRDLQAHEQYF
TRBD2 . TRBJ2-1 TRBV20-1 TGCAGTGCTAAAACCACACTAGCGGGAGGGTTTGAGCAGTTCTTC CSAKTTLAGGFEQFF
TRBD1 . TRBJ2-2 TRBV24-1 TGTGCCACCAGTGATGGAGACAGGGTAATCACCGGGGAGCTGTTTTTT CATSDGDRVITGELFF
. . TRBJ1-1 TRBV11-2 TGTGCCAGCAGTTTTACAGCGAGCATGAACACTGAAGCTTTCTTT CASSFTASMNTEAFF
TRBD2 few TRBJ2-7 TRBV5-5 TGTGCCAGCAGTTTAGCGGGAGAGGACGAGCAGTACTTC CASSLAGEDEQYF
TRBD1 . TRBJ2-7 TRBV29-1 TGCAGCGTAGCACAGGGGCCCTACGAGCAGTACTTC CSVAQGPYEQYF
TRBD2 . TRBJ2-5 TRBV11-2 TGTGCCAGCAGCCCCGGGACTACACTAAACTTC CASSPGTTLNF
. . TRBJ2-3 TRBV5-1 TGCGCCAGCAGGGCCTACCTCTTGGATACGCAGTATTTT CASRAYLLDTQYF
. few TRBJ2-2 TRBV20-1 TGCAGTGCTCAATCCGGGACAACAAACACCGGGGAGCTGTTTTTT CSAQSGTTNTGELFF
. . TRBJ2-7 TRBV10-3 TGTGCCATCAGTGGGAGGGACGAGCAGTACTTC CAISGRDEQYF
TRBD2 . TRBJ2-3 TRBV7-9 TGTGCCAGCAGCTTTACTAGCGGGGGAAGCACAGATACGCAGTATTTT CASSFTSGGSTDTQYF
TRBD2 . TRBJ2-1 TRBV13 TGTGCCAGCAGCTTAAAAACGCTAGCGGGACCCTACAATGAGCAGTTCTTC CASSLKTLAGPYNEQFF
. . TRBJ2-6 TRBV7-2 TGTGCCAGCAGCTTACGCCCCCAGGTGTACTCTGGGGCCAACGTCCTGACTTTC CASSLRPQVYSGANVLTF